The sequence of this T cell receptor (beta chain) was determined in a study of shared clonotypes between healthy human individuals. Data came from immunoSEQ multiplex PCR; TCRdb stores just in-frame clones and leaves some out. The table shows around 200,000 clones, with 65% to 70% occurring only once. Trimming cost V 0 bases and J 8 bases; bases outside gene matches: 3. CDR1 and CDR2 from the germline V gene are SGHRS and YFSETQ. This CDR3 is 14 amino acids long. This clonotype was sampled from a man between 25 and 39 years old in good health. The sequencing sample was made of memory CD4+ T cells sorted from blood. Regarding subset: CD45RA-negative fraction. The chain joins TRBV5-1 to TRBJ2-1; TRBD1 matches at 9 bases. The CDR3 reads CASSLGRQGDEQFF. The CDR3 bases are TGCGCCAGCAGCTTGGGCCGACAGGGGGATGAGCAGTTCTTC.